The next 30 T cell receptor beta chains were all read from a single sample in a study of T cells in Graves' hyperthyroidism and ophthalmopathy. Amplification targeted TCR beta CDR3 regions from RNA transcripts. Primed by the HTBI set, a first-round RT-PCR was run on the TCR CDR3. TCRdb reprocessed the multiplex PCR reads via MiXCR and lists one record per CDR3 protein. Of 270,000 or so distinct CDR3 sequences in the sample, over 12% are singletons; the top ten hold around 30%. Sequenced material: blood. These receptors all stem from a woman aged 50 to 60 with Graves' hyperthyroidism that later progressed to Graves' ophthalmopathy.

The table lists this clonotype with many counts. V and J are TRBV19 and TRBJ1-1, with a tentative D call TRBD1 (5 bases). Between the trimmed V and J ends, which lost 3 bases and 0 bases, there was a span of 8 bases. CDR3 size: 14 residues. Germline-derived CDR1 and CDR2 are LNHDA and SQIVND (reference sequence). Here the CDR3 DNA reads TGTGCCAGTAGTATGGGACTGATGAACACTGAAGCTTTCTTT. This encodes CASSMGLMNTEAFF.

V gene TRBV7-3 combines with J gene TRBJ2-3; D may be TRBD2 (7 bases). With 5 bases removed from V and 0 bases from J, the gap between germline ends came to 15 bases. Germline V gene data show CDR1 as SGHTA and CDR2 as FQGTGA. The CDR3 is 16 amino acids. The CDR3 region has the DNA TGTGCCAGCAGCCCCGGGGGGCGGGGGAGCACAGATACGCAGTATTTT. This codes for CASSPGGRGSTDTQYF.

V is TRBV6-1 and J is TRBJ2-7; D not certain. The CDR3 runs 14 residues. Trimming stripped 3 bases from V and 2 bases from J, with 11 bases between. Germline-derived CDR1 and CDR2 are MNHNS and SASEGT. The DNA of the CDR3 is TGTGCCAGCAGTGAGTATCACGGACCCTACGAGCAGTACTTC. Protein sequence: CASSEYHGPYEQYF.

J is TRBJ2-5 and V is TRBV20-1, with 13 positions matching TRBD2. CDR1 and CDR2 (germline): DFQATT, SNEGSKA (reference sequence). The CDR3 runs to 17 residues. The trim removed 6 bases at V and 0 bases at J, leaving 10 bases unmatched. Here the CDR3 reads CSASGLAGEWDQETQYF. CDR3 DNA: TGCAGTGCCTCAGGACTAGCGGGAGAATGGGACCAAGAGACCCAGTACTTC.

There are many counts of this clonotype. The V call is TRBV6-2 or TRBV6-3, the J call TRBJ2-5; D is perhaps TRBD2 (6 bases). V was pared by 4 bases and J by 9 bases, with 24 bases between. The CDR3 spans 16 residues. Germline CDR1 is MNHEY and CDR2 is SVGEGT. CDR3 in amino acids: CASSFTGPDSSGAQYF. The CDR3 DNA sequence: TGTGCCAGCAGTTTTACCGGACCCGACTCATCGGGGGCCCAGTACTTC.

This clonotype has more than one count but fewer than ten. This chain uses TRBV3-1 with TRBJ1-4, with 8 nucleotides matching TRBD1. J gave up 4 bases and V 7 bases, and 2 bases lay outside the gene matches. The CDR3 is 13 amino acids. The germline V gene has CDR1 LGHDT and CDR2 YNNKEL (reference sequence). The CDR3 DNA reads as TGTGCCAGCAAAACAGGGGGTAATGAAAAACTGTTTTTT. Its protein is CASKTGGNEKLFF. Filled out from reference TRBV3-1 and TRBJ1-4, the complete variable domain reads DTAVSQTPKYLVTQMGNDKSIKCEQNLGHDTMYWYKQDSKKFLKIMFSYNNKELIINETVPNRFSPKSPDKAHLNLHINSLELGDSAVYFCASKTGGNEKLFFGSGTQLSVL.

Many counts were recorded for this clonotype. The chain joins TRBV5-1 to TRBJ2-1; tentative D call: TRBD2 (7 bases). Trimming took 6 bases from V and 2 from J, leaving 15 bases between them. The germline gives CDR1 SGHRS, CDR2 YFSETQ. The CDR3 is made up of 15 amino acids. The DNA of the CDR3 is TGCGCCAGCATGAAGGGGGGGGGCACCTACAATGAGCAGTTCTTC. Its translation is CASMKGGGTYNEQFF.

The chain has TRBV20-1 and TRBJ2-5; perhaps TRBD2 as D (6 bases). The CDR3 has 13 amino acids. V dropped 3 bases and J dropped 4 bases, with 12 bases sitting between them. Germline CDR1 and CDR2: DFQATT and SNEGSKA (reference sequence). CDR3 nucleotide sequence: TGCAGTGCTAGGGTTTCGGGAGTAGAGACCCAGTACTTC. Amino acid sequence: CSARVSGVETQYF.

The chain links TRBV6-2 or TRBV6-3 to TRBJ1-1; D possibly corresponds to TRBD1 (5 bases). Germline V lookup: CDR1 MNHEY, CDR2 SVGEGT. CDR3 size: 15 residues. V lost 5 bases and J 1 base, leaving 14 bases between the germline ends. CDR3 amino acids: CASSDPPGRNTEAFF. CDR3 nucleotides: TGTGCCAGCAGTGACCCCCCAGGGAGGAACACTGAAGCTTTCTTT.

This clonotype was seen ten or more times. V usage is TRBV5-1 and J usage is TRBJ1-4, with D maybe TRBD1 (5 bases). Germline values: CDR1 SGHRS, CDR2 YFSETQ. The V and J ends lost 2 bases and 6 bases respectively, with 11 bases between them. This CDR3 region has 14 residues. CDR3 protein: CASSLAGGDEKLFF. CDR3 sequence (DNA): TGCGCCAGCAGCTTAGCCGGGGGGGATGAAAAACTGTTTTTT.

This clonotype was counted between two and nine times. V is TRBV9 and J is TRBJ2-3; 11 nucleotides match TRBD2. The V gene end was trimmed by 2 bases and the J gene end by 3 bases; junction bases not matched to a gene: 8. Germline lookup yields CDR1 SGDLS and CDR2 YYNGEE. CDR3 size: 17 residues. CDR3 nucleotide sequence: TGTGCCAGCAGCGTCAACCTAGCGGGAGGCCGGACAGATACGCAGTATTTT. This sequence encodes CASSVNLAGGRTDTQYF.

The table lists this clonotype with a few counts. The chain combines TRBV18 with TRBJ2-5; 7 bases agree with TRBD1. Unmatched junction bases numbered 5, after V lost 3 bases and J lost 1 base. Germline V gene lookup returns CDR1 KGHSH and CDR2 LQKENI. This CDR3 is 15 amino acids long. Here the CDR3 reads CASSPDRVVQETQYF. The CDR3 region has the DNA TGTGCCAGCTCACCTGACAGGGTGGTCCAAGAGACCCAGTACTTC.

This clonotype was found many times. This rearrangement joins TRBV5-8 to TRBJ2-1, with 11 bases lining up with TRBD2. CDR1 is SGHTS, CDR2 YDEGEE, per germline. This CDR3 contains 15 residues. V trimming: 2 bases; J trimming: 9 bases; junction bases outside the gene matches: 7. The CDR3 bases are TGTGCCAGCAGCTTCGGGACTAGCGGCTCGGGTGAGCAGTTCTTC. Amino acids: CASSFGTSGSGEQFF.

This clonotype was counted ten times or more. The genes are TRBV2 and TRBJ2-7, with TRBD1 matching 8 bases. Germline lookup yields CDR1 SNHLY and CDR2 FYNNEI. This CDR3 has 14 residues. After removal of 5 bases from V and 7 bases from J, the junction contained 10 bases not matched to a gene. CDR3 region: CASSTLQGAEEQYF. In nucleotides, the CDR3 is TGTGCCAGCAGTACCCTTCAGGGGGCGGAGGAGCAGTACTTC.

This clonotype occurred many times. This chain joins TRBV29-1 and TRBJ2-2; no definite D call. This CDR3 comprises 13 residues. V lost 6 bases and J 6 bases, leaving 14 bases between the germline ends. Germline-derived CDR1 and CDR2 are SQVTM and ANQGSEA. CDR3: CSVAITVAGELFF. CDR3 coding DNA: TGCAGCGTAGCCATTACCGTGGCCGGGGAGCTGTTTTTT.

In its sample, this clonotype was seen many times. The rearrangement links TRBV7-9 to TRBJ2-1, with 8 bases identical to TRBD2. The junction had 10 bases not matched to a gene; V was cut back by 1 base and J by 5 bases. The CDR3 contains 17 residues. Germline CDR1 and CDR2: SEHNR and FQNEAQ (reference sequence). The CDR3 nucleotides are TGTGCCAGCAGCTTAGGAAAGAGCGGGAGTGCCGACAATGAGCAGTTCTTC. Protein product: CASSLGKSGSADNEQFF.

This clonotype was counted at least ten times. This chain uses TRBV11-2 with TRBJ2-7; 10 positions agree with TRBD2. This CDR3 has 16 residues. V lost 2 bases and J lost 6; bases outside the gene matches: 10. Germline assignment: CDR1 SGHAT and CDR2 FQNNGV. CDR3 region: CASSLTPTLAGGEQYF. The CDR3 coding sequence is TGTGCCAGCAGCTTAACCCCCACCTTAGCGGGAGGCGAGCAGTACTTC.

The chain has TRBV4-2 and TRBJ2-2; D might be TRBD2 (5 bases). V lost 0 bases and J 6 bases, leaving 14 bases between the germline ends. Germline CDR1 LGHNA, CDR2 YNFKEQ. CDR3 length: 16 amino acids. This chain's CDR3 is CASSQEGDVRAGELFF. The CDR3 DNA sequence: TGTGCCAGCAGCCAAGAGGGCGATGTGCGGGCCGGGGAGCTGTTTTTT.

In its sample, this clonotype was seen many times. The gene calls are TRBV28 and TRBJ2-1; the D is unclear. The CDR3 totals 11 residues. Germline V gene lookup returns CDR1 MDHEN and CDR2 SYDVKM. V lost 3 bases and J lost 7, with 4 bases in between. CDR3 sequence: CASSLENEQFF. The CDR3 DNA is TGTGCCAGCAGTTTGGAGAATGAGCAGTTCTTC.

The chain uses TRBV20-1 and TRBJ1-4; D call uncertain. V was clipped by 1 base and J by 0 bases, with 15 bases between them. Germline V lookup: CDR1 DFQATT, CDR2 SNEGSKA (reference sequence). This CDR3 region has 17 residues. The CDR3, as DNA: TGCAGTGCTAGAGGGCGGGGAGGCCGTGCAACTAATGAAAAACTGTTTTTT. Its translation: CSARGRGGRATNEKLFF.

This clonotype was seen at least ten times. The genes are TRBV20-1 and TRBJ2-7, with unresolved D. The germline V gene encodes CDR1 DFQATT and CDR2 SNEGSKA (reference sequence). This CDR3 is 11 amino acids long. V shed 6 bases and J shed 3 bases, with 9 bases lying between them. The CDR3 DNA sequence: TGCAGTGCACCGAGGCACTACGAGCAGTACTTC. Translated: CSAPRHYEQYF.

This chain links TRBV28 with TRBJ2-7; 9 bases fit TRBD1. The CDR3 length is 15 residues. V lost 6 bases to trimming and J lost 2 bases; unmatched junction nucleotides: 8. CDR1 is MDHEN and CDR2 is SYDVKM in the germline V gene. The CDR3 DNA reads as TGTGCCAGCAGGGTGATTGGGACAGGGCCCTACGAGCAGTACTTC. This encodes CASRVIGTGPYEQYF.

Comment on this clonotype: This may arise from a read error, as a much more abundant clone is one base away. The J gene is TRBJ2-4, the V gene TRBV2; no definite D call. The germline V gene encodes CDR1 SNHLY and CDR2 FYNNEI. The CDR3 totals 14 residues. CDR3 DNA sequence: TGTGCCAGCAGTGTTCTTGCAGCCAAAAACATTCGGTACTTC. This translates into CASSVLAAKNIRYF.

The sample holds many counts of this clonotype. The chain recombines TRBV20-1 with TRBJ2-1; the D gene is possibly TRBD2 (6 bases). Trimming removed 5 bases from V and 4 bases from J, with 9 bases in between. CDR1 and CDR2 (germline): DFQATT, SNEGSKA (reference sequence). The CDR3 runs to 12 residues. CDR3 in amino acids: CSAPRDYNEQFF. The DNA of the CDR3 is TGCAGTGCTCCGCGGGATTACAATGAGCAGTTCTTC.

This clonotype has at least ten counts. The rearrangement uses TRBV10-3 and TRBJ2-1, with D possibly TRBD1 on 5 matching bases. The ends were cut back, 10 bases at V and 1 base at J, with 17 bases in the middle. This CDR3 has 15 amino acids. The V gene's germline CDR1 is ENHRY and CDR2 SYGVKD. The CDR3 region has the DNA TGTGCCACCCAGGTGGGTTCAGGGTCCTACAATGAGCAGTTCTTC. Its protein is CATQVGSGSYNEQFF.

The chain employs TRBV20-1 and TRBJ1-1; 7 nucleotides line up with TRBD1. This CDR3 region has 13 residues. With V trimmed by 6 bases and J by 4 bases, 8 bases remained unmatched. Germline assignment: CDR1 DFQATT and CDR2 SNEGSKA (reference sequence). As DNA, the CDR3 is TGCAGTGCGGATACAGGGGTGGGCACTGAAGCTTTCTTT. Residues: CSADTGVGTEAFF.

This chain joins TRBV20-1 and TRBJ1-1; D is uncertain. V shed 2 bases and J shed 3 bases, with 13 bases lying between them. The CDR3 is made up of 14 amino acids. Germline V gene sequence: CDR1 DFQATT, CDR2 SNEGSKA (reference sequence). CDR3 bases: TGCAGTGCTAGACCCGGGAGCTGGGACACTGAAGCTTTCTTT. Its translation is CSARPGSWDTEAFF.

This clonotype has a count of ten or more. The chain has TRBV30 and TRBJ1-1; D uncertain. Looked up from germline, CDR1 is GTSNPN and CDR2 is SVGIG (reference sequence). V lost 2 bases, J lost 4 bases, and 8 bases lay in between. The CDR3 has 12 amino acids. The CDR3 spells CAWSKRVTEAFF. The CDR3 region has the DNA TGTGCCTGGAGTAAGAGGGTCACTGAAGCTTTCTTT.

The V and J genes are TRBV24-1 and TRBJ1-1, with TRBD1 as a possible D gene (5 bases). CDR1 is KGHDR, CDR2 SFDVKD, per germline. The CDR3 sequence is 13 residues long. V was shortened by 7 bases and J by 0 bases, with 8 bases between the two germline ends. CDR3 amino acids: CATSGTMNTEAFF. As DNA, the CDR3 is TGTGCCACCAGCGGGACCATGAACACTGAAGCTTTCTTT.

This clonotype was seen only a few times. The CDR3 protein is CASSFGAQDGELFF. The CDR3 region has the DNA TGTGCCAGTAGTTTCGGGGCGCAGGACGGGGAGCTGTTTTTT. J is TRBJ2-2 and V is TRBV19; perhaps D is TRBD1 or TRBD2 (5 bases each). The CDR3 has 14 amino acids. The germline V gene encodes CDR1 LNHDA and CDR2 SQIVND (reference sequence). Trimming shortened V by 5 bases and J by 7 bases, and 14 bases separated the two germline ends.